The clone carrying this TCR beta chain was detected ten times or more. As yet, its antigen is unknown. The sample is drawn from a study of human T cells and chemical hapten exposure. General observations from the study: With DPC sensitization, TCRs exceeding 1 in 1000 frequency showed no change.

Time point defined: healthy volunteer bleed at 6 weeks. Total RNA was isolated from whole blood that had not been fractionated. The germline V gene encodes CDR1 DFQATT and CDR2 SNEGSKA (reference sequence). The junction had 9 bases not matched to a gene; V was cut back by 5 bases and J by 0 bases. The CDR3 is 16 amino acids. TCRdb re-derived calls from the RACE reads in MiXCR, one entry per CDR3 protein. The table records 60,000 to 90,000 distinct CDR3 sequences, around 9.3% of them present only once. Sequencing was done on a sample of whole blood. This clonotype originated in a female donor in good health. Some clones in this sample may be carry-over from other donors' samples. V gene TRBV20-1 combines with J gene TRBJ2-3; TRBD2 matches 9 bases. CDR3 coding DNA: TGCAGTGCTCCCCCCTTTAGCGGGGGAAGCACAGATACGCAGTATTTT. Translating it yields CSAPPFSGGSTDTQYF.